The 8 T cell receptor beta chains below were found in one sample sequenced in a study of T cells in localized non-small cell lung cancer. The method was immunoSEQ multiplex PCR; TCRdb's version includes in-frame clones alone and lacks a portion of them. The table records 60,000 to 85,000 clones, 70% to 90% of them present only once. Source: peripheral blood, taken before any cancer treatment. The receptors shown here come from a male donor older than 55 with stage III squamous cell lung carcinoma.

The V and J genes are TRBV27 and TRBJ2-3, with TRBD1 matching over 7 bases. Germline-derived CDR1 and CDR2 are MNHEY and SMNVEV (reference sequence). CDR3 length: 13 residues. J was trimmed by 1 base and V by 8 bases; bases with no gene match: 3. CDR3 region: CASRQGGTDTQYF. The DNA for the CDR3 is TGTGCCAGCCGACAGGGCGGCACAGATACGCAGTATTTT.

V and J are TRBV7-9 and TRBJ2-5; D may be TRBD1 or TRBD2 (6 bases each). Germline V gene sequence: CDR1 SEHNR, CDR2 FQNEAQ (reference sequence). Trimming stripped 0 bases from V and 10 bases from J, with 9 bases between. CDR3 size: 12 residues. CDR3 in DNA: TGTGCCAGCAGCTTAGCGGGGGGCGACCAGTACTTC. Translating gives CASSLAGGDQYF.

The gene calls are TRBV2 and TRBJ1-1; D perhaps matches TRBD1 (5 bases). Germline CDR1 is SNHLY and CDR2 is FYNNEI. V was pared by 5 bases and J by 3 bases, with 10 bases between. The CDR3 spans 13 residues. CDR3 protein: CASSYRGDTEAFF. The CDR3 DNA sequence: TGTGCCAGCAGTTACAGAGGGGACACTGAAGCTTTCTTT.

The J gene is TRBJ2-2, the V gene TRBV5-4; 8 bases are shared with TRBD2. This CDR3 spans 15 amino acids. After removal of 2 bases from V and 1 base from J, the junction contained 1 base not matched to a gene. CDR1 SGHNT and CDR2 YYREEE come from the germline V gene (reference sequence). Written as DNA, the CDR3 is TGTGCCAGCAGCTTAGCGGGGGTGAACACCGGGGAGCTGTTTTTT. It is translated as CASSLAGVNTGELFF. Full variable domain (outside the CDR3, taken from reference TRBV5-4 and TRBJ2-2): ETGVTQSPTHLIKTRGQQVTLRCSSQSGHNTVSWYQQALGQGPQFIFQYYREEENGRGNFPPRFSGLQFPNYSSELNVNALELDDSALYLCASSLAGVNTGELFFGEGSRLTVL.

This clone occurred once. V usage is TRBV4-2 and J usage is TRBJ1-6; 7 bases are shared with TRBD1. Germline values: CDR1 LGHNA, CDR2 YNFKEQ. Trimming cost V 4 bases and J 7 bases; bases outside gene matches: 4. This CDR3 spans 14 amino acids. The CDR3 loop is CASSLTGSNSPLHF. In DNA form, the CDR3 reads TGTGCCAGCAGCCTGACAGGGTCAAATTCACCCCTCCACTTT.

The J gene is TRBJ1-1, the V gene TRBV5-6, with no clear D. CDR3 size: 14 residues. Germline CDR1 SGHDT, CDR2 YYEEEE. The V end lost 1 base, the J end lost 4 bases, and 11 bases lay between the germline ends. The CDR3 here is CASSLTISGTEAFF. The CDR3 region has the DNA TGTGCCAGCAGCTTGACCATATCGGGCACTGAAGCTTTCTTT.

This chain joins TRBV19 and TRBJ1-1; TRBD1 agrees at 7 bases. The V gene end was trimmed by 7 bases and the J gene end by 2 bases; junction bases not matched to a gene: 7. The CDR3 extends over 14 amino acids. Germline lookup yields CDR1 LNHDA and CDR2 SQIVND (reference sequence). CDR3 protein: CASIRTGRNTEAFF. CDR3 in DNA: TGTGCCAGTATCCGGACAGGAAGAAACACTGAAGCTTTCTTT.

V and J are TRBV4-1 and TRBJ2-7; D may be TRBD1 (6 bases). V lost 3 bases and J lost 0, with 18 bases in between. The CDR3 has 17 residues. Looked up from germline, CDR1 is MGHRA and CDR2 is YSYEKL. CDR3 residues: CASSQTAGDTSSYEQYF. CDR3 coding DNA: TGCGCCAGCAGCCAGACCGCAGGGGACACTTCCTCCTACGAGCAGTACTTC.